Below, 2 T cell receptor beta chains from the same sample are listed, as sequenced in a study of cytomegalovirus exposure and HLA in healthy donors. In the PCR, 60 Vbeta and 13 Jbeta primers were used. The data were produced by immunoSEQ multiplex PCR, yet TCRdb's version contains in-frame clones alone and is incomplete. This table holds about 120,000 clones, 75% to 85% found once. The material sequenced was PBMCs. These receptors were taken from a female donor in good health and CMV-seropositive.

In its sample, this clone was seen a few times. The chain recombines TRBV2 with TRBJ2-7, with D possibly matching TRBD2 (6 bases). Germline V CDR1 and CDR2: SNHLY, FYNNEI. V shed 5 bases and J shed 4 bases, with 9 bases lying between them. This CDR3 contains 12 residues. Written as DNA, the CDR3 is TGTGCCAGCAGTCGACTAGTGTACGAGCAGTACTTC. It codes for CASSRLVYEQYF.

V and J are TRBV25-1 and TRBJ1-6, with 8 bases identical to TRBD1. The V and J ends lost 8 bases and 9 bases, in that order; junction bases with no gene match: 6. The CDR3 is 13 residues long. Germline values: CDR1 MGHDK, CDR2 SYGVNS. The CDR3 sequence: CASQDREISPLHF. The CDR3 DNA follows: TGTGCCAGCCAGGACAGGGAGATTTCACCCCTCCACTTT.